Listed below are T cell receptor beta chains from one sample, sequenced in a study of cytomegalovirus exposure and HLA in healthy donors. Clones were sequenced by immunoSEQ multiplex PCR, and TCRdb holds only the in-frame ones, with some missing. The sample records approximately 58,000 clones, 90% to 95% being singletons. Sequenced: PBMCs. These receptors were obtained from a woman aged 25 to 39 in good health and CMV-seronegative. The CDR3 runs from the conserved cysteine through the conserved F or W. Fields, in order: clone size, D gene, J gene, V gene, CDR3 DNA, CDR3 protein. The D gene is left open where the match is weak. Some rows have no size entry. The others give once, few or many, or a class for an expanded clone.

>.|.|TRBJ1-2|TRBV5-4
TGTGCCAGCAGCCCGGGGACTAACTATGGCTACACCTTC
CASSPGTNYGYTF
>.|.|TRBJ1-3|TRBV6-6
TGTGCCGGCTCCAGAGGTGCTGGAAACACCATATATTTT
CAGSRGAGNTIYF
>.|.|TRBJ2-7|TRBV6-1
TGTGCCAGCAGTGAGCTGGTGGGGGGTAGCGAGCAGTACTTC
CASSELVGGSEQYF
>.|.|TRBJ1-2|TRBV10-3
TGTGCCATCAGTGATAAGGGGCCACAGGAAGACTATGGCTACACCTTC
CAISDKGPQEDYGYTF
>.|TRBD1|TRBJ2-3|TRBV4-3
TGCGCCAGCAGCCGAGGACAGGGGGGAGATACGCAGTATTTT
CASSRGQGGDTQYF
>.|TRBD2|TRBJ2-1|TRBV6-1
TGTGCCAGCAGCCCGGGAGGTCTCGGTGAGCAGTTCTTC
CASSPGGLGEQFF
>.|.|TRBJ2-7|TRBV9
TGTGCCAGCAGCGTAGAACTCTACGAGCAGTACTTC
CASSVELYEQYF
>.|.|TRBJ2-6|TRBV27
TGTGCCAGCACCTACTTCGGGGGAGAGGCCAACGTCCTGACTTTC
CASTYFGGEANVLTF
>.|TRBD1|TRBJ1-1|TRBV11-2
TGTGCCAGCAGCGCCCGGGACAGGGGGCCGCCTGAAGCTTTCTTT
CASSARDRGPPEAFF
>.|TRBD2|TRBJ2-5|TRBV9
TGTGCCAGCAGCCAGGCCCTAGCGGGGGAGACCCAGTACTTC
CASSQALAGETQYF
>once|.|TRBJ2-5|TRBV2
TGTGCCAGCACCCGGGTAACTAGCTATGGGGAGACCCAGTACTTC
CASTRVTSYGETQYF
>.|.|TRBJ2-2|TRBV4-2
TGTGCCAGCAGCCAAGATGTCGTCGGGAACACCGGGGAGCTGTTTTTT
CASSQDVVGNTGELFF
>.|TRBD2|TRBJ2-5|TRBV11-1
TGTGCCAGCAGCTTATCAATGGGGGGGGGAGAGACCCAGTACTTC
CASSLSMGGGETQYF
>.|.|TRBJ2-2|TRBV7-2
TGTGCCAGCAGCTTTAACCCCGGGAACACCGGGGAGCTGTTTTTT
CASSFNPGNTGELFF
>.|TRBD2|TRBJ2-1|TRBV11-2
TGTGCCAGCAGCTTAGTAGCGGGAGGGGGGGGCAATGAGCAGTTCTTC
CASSLVAGGGGNEQFF
>.|.|TRBJ1-1|TRBV6-5
TGTGCCAGCAGTTACCGGGTAGAGAACACTGAAGCTTTCTTT
CASSYRVENTEAFF
>once|TRBD1|TRBJ2-1|TRBV18
TGTGCCAGCTCACCCCTAGGGGGCAACAATGAGCAGTTCTTC
CASSPLGGNNEQFF
>.|TRBD2|TRBJ2-5|TRBV2
TGTGCCAGCAGTGAAGGGGGACTAGCAGAAGAGACCCAGTACTTC
CASSEGGLAEETQYF
>.|TRBD2|TRBJ2-1|TRBV7-3
TGTGCCAGCAGCATACCGACGGACCCAGCGGGAGGGCAAGAGATTTTCAGTGAGCAGTTCTTC
CASSIPTDPAGGQEIFSEQFF
>.|TRBD1|TRBJ1-1|TRBV5-4
TGTGCCAGCAGCGCACGAGGGGCAGGGGGTGAAGCTTTCTTT
CASSARGAGGEAFF
>.|TRBD1|TRBJ2-1|TRBV27
TGTGCCAGCAGAGGGACAGGGGCCAATGAGCAGTTCTTC
CASRGTGANEQFF
>.|.|TRBJ2-2|TRBV9
TGTGCCAGCAGCGTAAAAGCTCAAGCCGCCGGGGAGCTGTTTTTT
CASSVKAQAAGELFF
>once|TRBD1|TRBJ2-2|TRBV7-3
TGTGCCAGCAGCTTAGTGGGACAGGGTCGCACCGGGGAGCTGTTTTTT
CASSLVGQGRTGELFF
>.|TRBD1|TRBJ1-1|TRBV2
TGTGCCAGCAGTGCCGGGGACAGTGAGGGTTGCTTT
CASSAGDSEGCF
>once|TRBD1|TRBJ2-2|TRBV5-4
TGTGCCAGCAGCTTGGGACAGGGGGCGAACACCGGGGAGCTGTTTTTT
CASSLGQGANTGELFF
>.|.|TRBJ1-5|TRBV7-2
TGTGCCAGCAGCCACAGGGATCAGCCCCAGCATTTT
CASSHRDQPQHF
>.|.|TRBJ2-1|TRBV7-2
TGTGCCAGCAGCTTAGCGCTTGGAGGCTACAATGAGCAGTTCTTC
CASSLALGGYNEQFF
>.|TRBD2|TRBJ2-2|TRBV5-3
TGTGCCAGAAGCTTGCGGGGATCCCCGGGACTAGCGGGAGGAAGGAACACCGGGGAGCTGTTTTTT
CARSLRGSPGLAGGRNTGELFF
>.|TRBD2|TRBJ2-5|TRBV30
TGTGCCTGGAGTTTCCTCCTTAGGGCTAGCGGGAATGAGACCCAGTACTTC
CAWSFLLRASGNETQYF
>.|.|TRBJ1-2|TRBV6-6
TGTGCCAGCAGTTCCGGCTATGGCTACACCTTC
CASSSGYGYTF
>.|TRBD1|TRBJ1-5|TRBV19
TGTGCCAGTAGCGGGACAGGGGGCACTCAGCCCCAGCATTTT
CASSGTGGTQPQHF
>.|.|TRBJ2-3|TRBV19
TGTGCCAGTAGTATAGGTCAGGGTACGCAGTATTTT
CASSIGQGTQYF
>once|.|TRBJ1-1|TRBV7-5
TGTGCCAGAAGACAACAATTGACAGGGATGAACACTGAAGCTTTCTTT
CARRQQLTGMNTEAFF